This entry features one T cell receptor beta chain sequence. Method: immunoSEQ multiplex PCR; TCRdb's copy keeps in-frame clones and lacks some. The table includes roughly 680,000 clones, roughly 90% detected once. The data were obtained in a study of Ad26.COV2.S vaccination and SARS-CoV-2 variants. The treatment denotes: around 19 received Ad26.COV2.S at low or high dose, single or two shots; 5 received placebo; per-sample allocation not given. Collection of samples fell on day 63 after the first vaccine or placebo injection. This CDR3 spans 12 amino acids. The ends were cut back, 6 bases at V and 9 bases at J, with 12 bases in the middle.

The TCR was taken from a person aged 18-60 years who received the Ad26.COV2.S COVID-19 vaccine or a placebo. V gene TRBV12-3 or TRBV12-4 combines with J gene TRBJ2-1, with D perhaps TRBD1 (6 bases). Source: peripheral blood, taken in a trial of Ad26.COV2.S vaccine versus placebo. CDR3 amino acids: CASSPTGTEQFF. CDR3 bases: TGTGCCAGCAGCCCTACAGGGACTGAGCAGTTCTTC.